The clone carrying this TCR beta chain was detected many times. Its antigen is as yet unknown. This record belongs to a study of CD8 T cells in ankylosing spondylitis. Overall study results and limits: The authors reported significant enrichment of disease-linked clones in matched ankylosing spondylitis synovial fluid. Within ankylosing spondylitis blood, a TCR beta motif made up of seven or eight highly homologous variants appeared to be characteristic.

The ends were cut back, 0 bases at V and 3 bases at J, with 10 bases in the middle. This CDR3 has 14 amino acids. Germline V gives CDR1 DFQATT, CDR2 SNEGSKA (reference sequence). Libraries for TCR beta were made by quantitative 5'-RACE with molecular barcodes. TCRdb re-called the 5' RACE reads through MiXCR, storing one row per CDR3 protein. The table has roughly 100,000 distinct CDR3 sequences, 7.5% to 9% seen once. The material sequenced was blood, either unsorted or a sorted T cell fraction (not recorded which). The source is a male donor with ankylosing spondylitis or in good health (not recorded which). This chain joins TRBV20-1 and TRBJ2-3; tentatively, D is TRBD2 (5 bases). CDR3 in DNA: TGCAGTGCTAGAGATCCCCGGGGAACAGATACGCAGTATTTT. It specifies CSARDPRGTDTQYF.